The 32 T cell receptor beta chains given below trace back to one sample, sequenced in a study of CD8 T cells in ankylosing spondylitis. TCRdb reprocessed the 5' RACE reads via MiXCR and lists one record per CDR3 protein. There are around 150,000 distinct CDR3 sequences in the sample; roughly 44% occur only once, and around 15% lies in the top ten. What was sequenced was synovial fluid, either unsorted or a sorted T cell fraction (not recorded which). These TCRs come from a male donor with ankylosing spondylitis.

The rearrangement joins TRBV10-3 to TRBJ2-6, with TRBD1 identical over 8 bases. This CDR3 contains 17 residues. V gave up 2 bases and J gave up 0 bases; unmatched junction bases: 3. Germline lookup yields CDR1 ENHRY and CDR2 SYGVKD. CDR3 nucleotides: TGTGCCATCAGTGAGGGGACAGGAACCTCTGGGGCCAACGTCCTGACTTTC. Its translation is CAISEGTGTSGANVLTF.

The chain couples TRBV10-3 to TRBJ1-2; D unresolved. Germline V gene sequence: CDR1 ENHRY, CDR2 SYGVKD. This CDR3 has 14 residues. The V end lost 6 bases, the J end lost 3 bases, and 14 bases lay between the germline ends. In DNA form, the CDR3 reads TGTGCCATCAGGAGGCCCAGGTTCCACTATGGCTACACCTTC. It yields the protein CAIRRPRFHYGYTF.

This clonotype was counted between two and nine times. The chain combines TRBV28 with TRBJ2-1; the D is unclear. Germline CDR1 reads MDHEN; CDR2 reads SYDVKM. CDR3 size: 16 residues. The V end was cut by 6 bases, the J end by 5 bases, with 20 bases between. CDR3 in DNA: TGTGCCAGCAGATTCCGGCGGTTGCTCCTTGACAATGAGCAGTTCTTC. Residues: CASRFRRLLLDNEQFF. The whole variable domain, remainder taken from reference TRBV28 and TRBJ2-1, is DVKVTQSSRYLVKRTGEKVFLECVQDMDHENMFWYRQDPGLGLRLIYFSYDVKMKEKGDIPEGYSVSREKKERFSLILESASTNQTSMYLCASRFRRLLLDNEQFFGPGTRLTVL.

This clonotype has only a few counts. The genes are TRBV15 and TRBJ2-5; tentative D call: TRBD1 (6 bases). CDR3 length: 12 amino acids. Germline CDR1 LNHNV, CDR2 YYDKDF (reference sequence). V lost 5 bases and J lost 4, with 8 bases in between. This chain's CDR3 is CATSVQGETQYF. As DNA, the CDR3 is TGTGCCACCAGCGTACAGGGAGAGACCCAGTACTTC.

Many counts were recorded for this clonotype. The J gene is TRBJ1-1, the V gene TRBV4-3, with no clear D. V was shortened by 3 bases and J by 3 bases, with 11 bases between the two germline ends. There are 14 residues in the CDR3. CDR1 and CDR2 from the germline V gene are LGHNA and YSLEER. The CDR3 sequence: CASSQLGTYTEAFF. Here the CDR3 DNA reads TGCGCCAGCAGCCAGTTAGGCACGTACACTGAAGCTTTCTTT.

This chain connects TRBV12-5 to TRBJ1-2; D uncertain. The CDR3 sequence is 15 residues long. CDR1 LGHNT and CDR2 FRNRAP come from the germline V gene. Trimming shortened V by 0 bases and J by 6 bases, and 14 bases separated the two germline ends. The CDR3 here is CASGLVFPPSHGYTF. The CDR3 region has the DNA TGTGCTAGTGGTTTGGTATTCCCACCCTCTCATGGCTACACCTTC.

This clonotype was seen a few times. The chain employs TRBV7-8 and TRBJ2-3; 7 bases are a match to TRBD2. The V gene's germline CDR1 is SGHVS and CDR2 FQNEAQ. V lost 3 bases to trimming and J lost 0 bases; unmatched junction nucleotides: 9. CDR3 size: 17 residues. This chain's CDR3 is CASSFTGRGTSTDTQYF. The CDR3 DNA is TGTGCCAGCAGCTTCACCGGGCGGGGGACTAGCACAGATACGCAGTATTTT.

The genes are TRBV5-1 and TRBJ1-2; perhaps TRBD1 as D (5 bases). CDR3 size: 15 residues. Deletions cut 4 bases from V and 8 bases from J, with 21 bases between. Germline CDR1 SGHRS, CDR2 YFSETQ. The CDR3 protein is CASSLQQGGTVGYTF. DNA for the CDR3: TGCGCCAGCAGCCTGCAGCAGGGCGGAACGGTGGGCTACACCTTC.

The chain recombines TRBV6-5 with TRBJ1-1; TRBD1 matches 10 bases. This CDR3 has 12 residues. Germline CDR1 reads MNHEY; CDR2 reads SVGAGI. Germline trimming cut 6 bases from V and 11 bases from J; bases unmatched to any gene: 6. The chain's CDR3 is CASRRGTGAAFF. The CDR3 nucleotides are TGTGCCAGCAGGAGAGGGACAGGGGCGGCTTTCTTT.

This clonotype was detected only a few times. V gene TRBV7-8 combines with J gene TRBJ2-7; TRBD2 matches at 10 bases. The germline gives CDR1 SGHVS, CDR2 FQNEAQ. The V gene end was trimmed by 1 base and the J gene end by 4 bases; junction bases not matched to a gene: 7. The length of the CDR3 is 16 residues. The CDR3: CASSLGASGSSYEQYF. The CDR3 nucleotides are TGTGCCAGCAGCTTAGGGGCTAGCGGGAGTTCGTACGAGCAGTACTTC.

This clonotype was picked up a small number of times. The gene calls are TRBV9 and TRBJ1-2; possible D gene TRBD1, 5 bases. The CDR3 has 13 residues. In germline, CDR1 is SGDLS, CDR2 YYNGEE. Trimming took off 0 bases at V and 7 bases at J, with 10 bases between the two ends. This CDR3 is CASSVGTGVGYTF. The CDR3 nucleotides read TGTGCCAGCAGCGTAGGAACAGGTGTTGGCTACACCTTC.

This clonotype turned up a few times. The genes are TRBV18 and TRBJ2-1; 11 bases agree with TRBD2. The CDR3 covers 16 residues. Germline CDR1 KGHSH, CDR2 LQKENI. Trimming cost V 4 bases and J 10 bases; bases outside gene matches: 12. As DNA, the CDR3 is TGTGCCAGCTCACACGTAGCGGGGGGGACCTCCTCGGAGCAGTTCTTC. Protein sequence: CASSHVAGGTSSEQFF.

This chain links TRBV10-3 with TRBJ2-2, with 7 bases lining up with TRBD1. CDR1 is ENHRY and CDR2 is SYGVKD in the germline V gene. V was pared by 0 bases and J by 6 bases, with 4 bases of the junction left unmatched. The length of the CDR3 is 15 residues. The CDR3 is CAISESTGIAGELFF. The CDR3 DNA reads TGTGCCATCAGTGAGTCGACAGGGATCGCCGGGGAGCTGTTTTTT.

Comment on this clonotype: Compared with germline, one end of the junction differs, possibly owing to a read error. The chain has TRBV13 and TRBJ2-1, with 9 bases identical to TRBD1. CDR1 is PRHDT and CDR2 is FYEKMQ in the germline V gene (reference sequence). This CDR3 spans 15 amino acids. CDR3 DNA sequence: TGTGCCAGCAGTTTAGGACAGGGGAGCGACAATGAGCAGTTCTTC. Amino acids: CASSLGQGSDNEQFF.

V is TRBV6-5 and J is TRBJ2-3; no clear D gene. V lost 2 bases, J lost 0 bases, and 9 bases lay in between. CDR3 length equals 15 residues. The germline gives CDR1 MNHEY, CDR2 SVGAGI. The CDR3 here is CASSYGGASTDTQYF. Written as DNA, the CDR3 is TGTGCCAGCAGTTACGGCGGAGCTAGCACAGATACGCAGTATTTT.

The chain employs TRBV15 and TRBJ1-5; D not resolved. The CDR3 sequence is 13 residues long. Trimming took 1 base from V and 3 from J, leaving 4 bases between them. Germline V gene lookup returns CDR1 LNHNV and CDR2 YYDKDF (reference sequence). CDR3 residues: CATSRAYNQPQHF. Written as DNA, the CDR3 is TGTGCCACCAGCAGAGCCTACAATCAGCCCCAGCATTTT.

The CDR3 DNA follows: TGTGCCAGCAGCCCCCTCACGGAGACGACAGATACGCAGTATTTT. Encoded protein: CASSPLTETTDTQYF. This chain connects TRBV4-2 to TRBJ2-3, with D unresolved. CDR1 LGHNA and CDR2 YNFKEQ come from the germline V gene. This CDR3 is built from 15 residues. V dropped 4 bases and J dropped 3 bases, with 14 bases sitting between them.

This clonotype was detected many times. The rearrangement uses TRBV6-2 or TRBV6-3 and TRBJ2-1; D may be TRBD2 (5 bases). V lost 2 bases to trimming and J lost 9 bases, with 17 bases between them. CDR1 is MNHEY and CDR2 is SVGEGT in the germline V gene. This CDR3 region has 15 residues. The CDR3 reads CASSYEHEGAIEQFF. Here the CDR3 DNA reads TGTGCCAGCAGTTACGAGCACGAGGGTGCGATTGAGCAGTTCTTC.

The rearrangement joins TRBV5-1 to TRBJ2-7, with unresolved D. The germline gives CDR1 SGHRS, CDR2 YFSETQ. Trimming stripped 0 bases from V and 4 bases from J, with 11 bases between. The CDR3 spans 14 residues. The CDR3: CASSLASARYEQYF. The CDR3 bases are TGCGCCAGCAGCTTGGCCAGCGCCCGATACGAGCAGTACTTC.

This clonotype was seen only a few times. This chain uses TRBV12-3 or TRBV12-4 with TRBJ1-1; D uncertain. Deletions cut 7 bases from V and 6 bases from J, with 9 bases between. There are 11 residues in the CDR3. CDR3 region: CASTAGAEAFF. The CDR3 nucleotides are TGTGCCAGCACCGCCGGGGCTGAAGCTTTCTTT.

V usage is TRBV7-9 and J usage is TRBJ2-2; 7 nucleotides match TRBD1. The germline V gene encodes CDR1 SEHNR and CDR2 FQNEAQ (reference sequence). The CDR3 extends over 15 amino acids. With 3 bases clipped from V and 1 base from J, the junction kept 2 bases outside the gene matches. CDR3 bases: TGTGCCAGCAGCTTCGGGGACAGGAACACCGGGGAGCTGTTTTTT. It specifies CASSFGDRNTGELFF.

This clonotype was detected a few times. V and J are TRBV7-9 and TRBJ1-4; D is undetermined. CDR1 SEHNR and CDR2 FQNEAQ come from the germline V gene (reference sequence). Trimming took off 2 bases at V and 11 bases at J, with 9 bases between the two ends. The length of the CDR3 is 12 residues. Written as DNA, the CDR3 is TGTGCCAGCAGCTTAATTTCGGAGAAACTGTTTTTT. Translation: CASSLISEKLFF. Filled out from reference TRBV7-9 and TRBJ1-4, the complete variable domain reads DTGVSQNPRHKITKRGQNVTFRCDPISEHNRLYWYRQTLGQGPEFLTYFQNEAQLEKSRLLSDRFSAERPKGSFSTLEIQRTEQGDSAMYLCASSLISEKLFFGSGTQLSVL.

This clonotype was seen more than once but under ten times. The rearrangement links TRBV20-1 to TRBJ1-4; 10 nucleotides line up with TRBD1. The V gene's germline CDR1 is DFQATT and CDR2 SNEGSKA (reference sequence). V shed 2 bases and J 8 bases; nucleotides not matched to a gene: 5. CDR3 size: 14 residues. The CDR3 loop reads CSARFDRGQEKLFF. The DNA for the CDR3 is TGCAGTGCTAGATTTGACAGGGGGCAGGAAAAACTGTTTTTT.

CDR3 loop: CASSLKASGVGGELFF. The CDR3 nucleotides are TGTGCCAGCAGCTTAAAGGCTAGCGGGGTTGGCGGGGAGCTGTTTTTT. V is TRBV7-3 and J is TRBJ2-2; TRBD2 matches at 9 bases. The trim removed 1 base at V and 7 bases at J, leaving 7 bases unmatched. Germline loops: CDR1 SGHTA, CDR2 FQGTGA. The length of the CDR3 is 16 residues.

The chain carries TRBV29-1 and TRBJ2-1; D possibly corresponds to TRBD2 (5 bases). This CDR3 spans 12 amino acids. The germline V and J ends were trimmed by 3 bases and 6 bases, with 9 bases remaining between them. Per the germline V gene, CDR1 is SQVTM and CDR2 is ANQGSEA. CDR3 bases: TGCAGCGTTGACGAGGGTGGCAATGAGCAGTTCTTC. It codes for CSVDEGGNEQFF.

Points on this clonotype: The final CDR3 position lacks the conserved phenylalanine or tryptophan, pointing to a likely read error. The chain has TRBV29-1 and TRBJ2-7; D not certain. Germline CDR1 SQVTM, CDR2 ANQGSEA. The V gene lost 6 bases and the J gene lost 3 bases, with 15 bases spanning the gap. The CDR3 is 13 amino acids. The CDR3 DNA is TGCAGCGTCCTCGCCACAGAAGGCTACGAGCAGTACTAC. The encoded protein is CSVLATEGYEQYY.

The rearrangement links TRBV21-1 to TRBJ1-5. TRBV21-1 is described as a pseudogene. The CDR3 contains 19 residues. The CDR3 loop reads CASSKGNRPGGYSNQPQHF. CDR3 nucleotide sequence: TGTGCCAGCAGCAAAGGAAATAGGCCCGGGGGTTATAGCAATCAGCCCCAGCATTTT.

This clonotype has a handful of counts. This chain uses TRBV5-1 with TRBJ1-6; 8 positions agree with TRBD1. The V segment lost 5 bases and the J segment 11 bases; nucleotides outside the gene matches: 6. The length of the CDR3 is 13 residues. Per the germline V gene, CDR1 is SGHRS and CDR2 is YFSETQ. The CDR3 reads CASRQGDGTPLHF. The CDR3 bases are TGCGCCAGCAGACAGGGGGACGGGACACCCCTCCACTTT.

The V and J genes are TRBV15 and TRBJ1-4; the match to TRBD1 covers 11 bases. This CDR3 contains 18 residues. Germline-derived CDR1 and CDR2 are LNHNV and YYDKDF (reference sequence). The trim removed 5 bases at V and 3 bases at J, leaving 11 bases unmatched. The CDR3 spells CATSGWTGGGGANEKLFF. CDR3 DNA sequence: TGTGCCACCAGCGGCTGGACAGGGGGCGGCGGAGCTAATGAAAAACTGTTTTTT.

V and J are TRBV10-3 and TRBJ1-2; TRBD1 matches 9 bases. The CDR3 has 14 amino acids. The V and J ends lost 6 bases and 4 bases, in that order; junction bases with no gene match: 6. Germline lookup yields CDR1 ENHRY and CDR2 SYGVKD. The CDR3 loop is CAISVGQGGYGYTF. The CDR3 bases are TGTGCCATCAGCGTGGGACAGGGAGGCTATGGCTACACCTTC.

The genes are TRBV5-1 and TRBJ2-1, with a weak D call TRBD1 (6 bases). This CDR3 is 15 amino acids long. The V and J ends lost 0 bases and 6 bases respectively, with 13 bases between them. Germline V CDR1 and CDR2: SGHRS, YFSETQ. This CDR3 is CASSLAPTGPNEQFF. The DNA of the CDR3 is TGCGCCAGCAGCTTGGCCCCGACAGGACCCAATGAGCAGTTCTTC.

The sample holds a few counts of this clonotype. V usage is TRBV7-9 and J usage is TRBJ1-3; weak D call: TRBD1 (6 bases). With 5 bases removed from V and 0 bases from J, the gap between germline ends came to 11 bases. The germline V gene encodes CDR1 SEHNR and CDR2 FQNEAQ (reference sequence). This CDR3 region has 15 residues. The CDR3 DNA reads TGTGCCAGCAGCCCGGACAGCAGCTCTGGAAACACCATATATTTT. Translating gives CASSPDSSSGNTIYF.